This TCR beta chain was documented in a study of identical twins. General study findings and limits: Compared with unrelated sharing, twin-shared out-of-frame alpha sequences had more low-probability sequences. Reduced insertions were recorded for abundant cord blood beta clonotypes, with no such pattern in memory repertoires.

TCRdb processed the 5' RACE reads anew with MiXCR; each CDR3 protein has one entry. The sample yields 350,000 or so distinct CDR3 sequences, roughly 9% seen once. This clonotype was counted ten times or more. What it recognizes is unknown. The germline CDR1 and CDR2 sequences are MNHNS and SASEGT. The CDR3 has 14 amino acids. V was trimmed by 0 bases and J by 6 bases, leaving 9 bases between them. Material for sequencing was naive T cells sorted from blood. The chain employs TRBV6-1 and TRBJ2-1, with D maybe TRBD1 (5 bases). The receptor was isolated from a woman between 50 and 59 years old in good health. CDR3 sequence reads: CASSEAGPLNEQFF. The CDR3 DNA is TGTGCCAGCAGTGAAGCGGGGCCCCTCAATGAGCAGTTCTTC.